These 3 T cell receptor beta chains share one sample of origin, sequenced in a study of circulating and synovial CD4+ cells in juvenile arthritis (dated by TCRdb to 2014 to 2015). To prepare the library, the immunoSEQ multiplex PCR assay was applied. Sourced from immuneACCESS, this table was stored by TCRdb with only in-frame sequences that have V and J called. A share of the clones is absent; for the studies checked, an unresolved V gene accounts for under half, and the remainder has no known explanation. This sample has about 4,000 clones in its table, and nearly 85% of those were observed once. The ten largest make up about 3.1% of the sample. Sequencing input: CD4+ T cells from synovial fluid. The receptors were gathered from a human donor with juvenile idiopathic arthritis.

V is TRBV10-3 and J is TRBJ2-1; TRBD2 is a possible D gene (6 bases). The CDR3 length is 12 residues. Trimming took off 6 bases at V and 12 bases at J, with 15 bases between the two ends. Germline CDR1 ENHRY, CDR2 SYGVKD. The CDR3 coding sequence is TGTGCCATCAGCGAAACGGGAGCGGGGCAGTTCTTC. Protein: CAISETGAGQFF.

The chain employs TRBV6-1 and TRBJ2-7; 8 nucleotides align to TRBD1. Germline lookup yields CDR1 MNHNS and CDR2 SASEGT. This CDR3 contains 14 residues. Unmatched junction bases numbered 7, after V lost 5 bases and J lost 4 bases. In nucleotides, the CDR3 is TGTGCCAGCAGTAAAGACAGGGGAATTTACGAGCAGTACTTC. Translated, it gives CASSKDRGIYEQYF.

In this sample, this clone turned up a few times. The chain joins TRBV5-6 to TRBJ2-4; D is uncertain. Germline CDR1 SGHDT, CDR2 YYEEEE. The CDR3 extends over 15 amino acids. Deletions cut 4 bases from V and 0 bases from J, with 11 bases between. The CDR3 DNA reads TGTGCCAGCAGCCCCAGGCTACTAGCCAAAAACATTCAGTACTTC. Its translation: CASSPRLLAKNIQYF.